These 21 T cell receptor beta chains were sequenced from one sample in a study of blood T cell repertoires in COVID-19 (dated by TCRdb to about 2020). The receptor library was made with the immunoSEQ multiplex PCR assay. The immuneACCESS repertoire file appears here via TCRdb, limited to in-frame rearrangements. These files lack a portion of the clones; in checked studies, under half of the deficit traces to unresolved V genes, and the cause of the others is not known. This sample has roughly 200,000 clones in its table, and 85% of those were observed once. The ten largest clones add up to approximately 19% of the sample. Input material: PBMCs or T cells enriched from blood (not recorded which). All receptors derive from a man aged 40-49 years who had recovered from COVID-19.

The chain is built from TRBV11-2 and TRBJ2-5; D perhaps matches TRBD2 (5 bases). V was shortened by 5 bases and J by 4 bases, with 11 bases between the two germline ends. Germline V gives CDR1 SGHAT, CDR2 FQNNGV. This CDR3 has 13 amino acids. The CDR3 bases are TGTGCCAGCAGCCCAGGAGGCCTAGAGACCCAGTACTTC. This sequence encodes CASSPGGLETQYF. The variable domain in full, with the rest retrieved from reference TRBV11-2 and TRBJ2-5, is EAGVAQSPRYKIIEKRQSVAFWCNPISGHATLYWYQQILGQGPKLLIQFQNNGVVDDSQLPKDRFSAERLKGVDSTLKIQPAKLEDSAVYLCASSPGGLETQYFGPGTRLLVL.

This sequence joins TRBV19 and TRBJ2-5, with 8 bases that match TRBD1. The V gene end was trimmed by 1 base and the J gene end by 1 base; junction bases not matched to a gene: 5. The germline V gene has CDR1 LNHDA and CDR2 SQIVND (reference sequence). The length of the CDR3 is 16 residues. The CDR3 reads CASSIGQGAAQETQYF. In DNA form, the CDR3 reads TGTGCCAGTAGTATAGGGCAGGGGGCTGCCCAAGAGACCCAGTACTTC.

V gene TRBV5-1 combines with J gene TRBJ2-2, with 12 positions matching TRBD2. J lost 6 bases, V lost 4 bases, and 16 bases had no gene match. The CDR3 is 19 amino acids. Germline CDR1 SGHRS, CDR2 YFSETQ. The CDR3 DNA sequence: TGCGCCAGCAGCCCGGGGGCTAGCGGGAGGGCCCCTCCGGCCGGGGAGCTGTTTTTT. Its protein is CASSPGASGRAPPAGELFF.

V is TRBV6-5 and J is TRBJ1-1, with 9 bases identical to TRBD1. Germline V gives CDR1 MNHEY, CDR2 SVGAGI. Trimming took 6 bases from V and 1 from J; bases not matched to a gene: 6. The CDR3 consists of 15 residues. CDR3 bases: TGTGCCAGCAGGAGGGGGGGACAGGGGAACACTGAAGCTTTCTTT. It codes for CASRRGGQGNTEAFF.

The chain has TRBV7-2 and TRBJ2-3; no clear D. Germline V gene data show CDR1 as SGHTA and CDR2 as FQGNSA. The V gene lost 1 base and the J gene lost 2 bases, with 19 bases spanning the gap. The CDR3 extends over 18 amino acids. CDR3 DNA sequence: TGTGCCAGCAGCTTAGTGCCAGTCACCGAAGACTCCACAGATACGCAGTATTTT. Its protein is CASSLVPVTEDSTDTQYF. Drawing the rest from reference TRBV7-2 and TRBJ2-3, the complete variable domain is GAGVSQSPSNKVTEKGKDVELRCDPISGHTALYWYRQSLGQGLEFLIYFQGNSAPDKSGLPSDRFSAERTGGSVSTLTIQRTQQEDSAVYLCASSLVPVTEDSTDTQYFGPGTRLTVL.

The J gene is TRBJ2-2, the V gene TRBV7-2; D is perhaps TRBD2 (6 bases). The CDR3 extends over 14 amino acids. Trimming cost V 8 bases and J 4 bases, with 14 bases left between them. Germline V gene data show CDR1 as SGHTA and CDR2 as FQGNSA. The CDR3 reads CASQLGLRTGELFF. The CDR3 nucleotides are TGTGCCAGCCAACTGGGACTTCGCACCGGGGAGCTGTTTTTT.

The CDR3 loop is CASSPGTGNEQYF. CDR3 sequence (DNA): TGTGCCAGCTCACCTGGGACAGGGAACGAGCAGTACTTC. The chain recombines TRBV18 with TRBJ2-7; TRBD1 aligns across 9 bases. CDR1 KGHSH and CDR2 LQKENI come from the germline V gene. J gave up 5 bases and V 3 bases, and 2 bases lay outside the gene matches. The CDR3 loop spans 13 amino acids.

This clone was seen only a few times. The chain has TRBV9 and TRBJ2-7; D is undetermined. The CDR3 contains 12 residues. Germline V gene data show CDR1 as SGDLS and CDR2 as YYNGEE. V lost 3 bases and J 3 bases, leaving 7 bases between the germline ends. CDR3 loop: CASSDTGYEQYF. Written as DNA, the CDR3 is TGTGCCAGCAGCGATACGGGCTACGAGCAGTACTTC.

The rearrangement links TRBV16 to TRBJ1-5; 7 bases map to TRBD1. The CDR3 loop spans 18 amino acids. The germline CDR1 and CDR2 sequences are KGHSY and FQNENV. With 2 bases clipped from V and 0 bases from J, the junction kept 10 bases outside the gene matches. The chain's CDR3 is CASSQNLPGQNSNQPQHF. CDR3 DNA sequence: TGTGCCAGCAGCCAAAATCTACCGGGACAGAATAGCAATCAGCCCCAGCATTTT.

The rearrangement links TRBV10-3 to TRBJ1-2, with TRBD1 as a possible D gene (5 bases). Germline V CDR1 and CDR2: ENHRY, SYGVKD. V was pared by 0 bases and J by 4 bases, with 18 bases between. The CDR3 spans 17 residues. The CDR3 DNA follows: TGTGCCATCAGTGAGTCTCAAAATGCCGGGACTGGCTATGGCTACACCTTC. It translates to CAISESQNAGTGYGYTF.

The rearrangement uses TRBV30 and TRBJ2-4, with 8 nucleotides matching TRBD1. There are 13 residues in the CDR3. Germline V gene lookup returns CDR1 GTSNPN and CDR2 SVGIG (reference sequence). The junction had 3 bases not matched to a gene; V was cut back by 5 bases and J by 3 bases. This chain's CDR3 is CAWDRGNKNIQYF. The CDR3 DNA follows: TGTGCCTGGGACAGGGGAAACAAAAACATTCAGTACTTC.

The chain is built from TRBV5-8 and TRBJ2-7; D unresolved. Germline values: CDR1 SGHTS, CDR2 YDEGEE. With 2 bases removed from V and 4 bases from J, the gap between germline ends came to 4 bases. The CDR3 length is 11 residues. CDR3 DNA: TGTGCCAGCAGCTTTAGTTACGAGCAGTACTTC. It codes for CASSFSYEQYF.

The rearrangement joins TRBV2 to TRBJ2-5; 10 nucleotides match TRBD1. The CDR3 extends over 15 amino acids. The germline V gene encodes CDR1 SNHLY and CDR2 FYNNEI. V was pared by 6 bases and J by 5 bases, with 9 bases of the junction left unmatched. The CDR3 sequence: CASRFRDRGAETQYF. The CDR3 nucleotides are TGTGCCAGCAGATTCCGGGACAGGGGAGCGGAGACCCAGTACTTC.

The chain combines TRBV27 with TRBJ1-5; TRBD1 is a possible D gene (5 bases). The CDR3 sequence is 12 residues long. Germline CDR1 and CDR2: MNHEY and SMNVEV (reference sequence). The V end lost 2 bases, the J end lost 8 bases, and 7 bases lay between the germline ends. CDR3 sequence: CASSLIGEPQHF. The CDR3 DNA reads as TGTGCCAGCAGTTTAATAGGGGAGCCCCAGCATTTT.

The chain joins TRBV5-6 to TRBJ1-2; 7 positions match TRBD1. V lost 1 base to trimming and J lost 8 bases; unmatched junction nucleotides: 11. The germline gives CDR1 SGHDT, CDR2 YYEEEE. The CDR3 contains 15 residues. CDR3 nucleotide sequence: TGTGCCAGCAGCTTGTTCCGGGACAGAGCCGCCGGCTACACCTTC. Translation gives CASSLFRDRAAGYTF.

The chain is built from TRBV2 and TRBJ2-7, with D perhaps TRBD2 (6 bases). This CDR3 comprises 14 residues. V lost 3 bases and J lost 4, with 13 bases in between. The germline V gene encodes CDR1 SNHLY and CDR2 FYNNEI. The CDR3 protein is CASSERELSYEQYF. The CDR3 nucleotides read TGTGCCAGCAGTGAGCGGGAACTATCGTACGAGCAGTACTTC.

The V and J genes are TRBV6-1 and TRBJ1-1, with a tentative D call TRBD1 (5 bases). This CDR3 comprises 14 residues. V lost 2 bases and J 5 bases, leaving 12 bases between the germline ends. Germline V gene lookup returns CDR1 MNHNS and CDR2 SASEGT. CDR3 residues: CASSETDGGTEAFF. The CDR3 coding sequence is TGTGCCAGCAGTGAAACCGACGGGGGGACTGAAGCTTTCTTT.

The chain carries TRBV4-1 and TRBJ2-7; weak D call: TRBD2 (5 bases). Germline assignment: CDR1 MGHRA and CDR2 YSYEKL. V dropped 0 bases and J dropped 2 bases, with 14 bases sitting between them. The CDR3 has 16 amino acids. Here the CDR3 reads CASSQEGRNLPYEQYF. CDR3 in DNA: TGCGCCAGCAGCCAAGAGGGGAGAAACCTCCCCTACGAGCAGTACTTC.

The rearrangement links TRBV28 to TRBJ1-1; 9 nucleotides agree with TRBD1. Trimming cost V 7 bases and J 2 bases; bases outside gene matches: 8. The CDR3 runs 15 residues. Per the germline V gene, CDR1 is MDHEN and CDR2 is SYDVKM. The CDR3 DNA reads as TGTGCCAGCACTACAGGGGGCGTAAGTAACACTGAAGCTTTCTTT. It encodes CASTTGGVSNTEAFF.

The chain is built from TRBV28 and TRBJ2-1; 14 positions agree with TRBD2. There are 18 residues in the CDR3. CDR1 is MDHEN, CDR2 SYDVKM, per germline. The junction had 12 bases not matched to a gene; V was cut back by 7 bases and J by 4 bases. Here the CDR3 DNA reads TGTGCCAGCAACCCGGGACTAGCGGGAGCCCGCGTGTACAATGAGCAGTTCTTC. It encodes CASNPGLAGARVYNEQFF.

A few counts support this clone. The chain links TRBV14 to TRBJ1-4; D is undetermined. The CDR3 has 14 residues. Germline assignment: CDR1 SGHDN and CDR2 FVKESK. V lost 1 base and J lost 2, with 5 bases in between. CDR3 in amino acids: CASSQGGTNEKLFF. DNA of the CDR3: TGTGCCAGCAGCCAAGGCGGTACTAATGAAAAACTGTTTTTT. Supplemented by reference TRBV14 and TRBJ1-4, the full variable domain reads EAGVTQFPSHSVIEKGQTVTLRCDPISGHDNLYWYRRVMGKEIKFLLHFVKESKQDESGMPNNRFLAERTGGTYSTLKVQPAELEDSGVYFCASSQGGTNEKLFFGSGTQLSVL.